These 6 T cell receptor beta chains came from one sample sequenced in a study of CD8+ T cells in alopecia areata. Sequencing templates came from extracted RNA that was reverse transcribed into cDNA. Profiling relied on immunoSEQ multiplex PCR, and the TCRdb table lists in-frame clones only, not all of them. The data contain about 150,000 clones, around 60% of them singletons. The sequencing used CD4+ T cells sorted from blood, collected at week 0. All receptors derive from a human donor with alopecia areata.

The chain links TRBV7-3 to TRBJ2-1; tentatively, D is TRBD1 or TRBD2 (6 bases each). From germline, CDR1 is SGHTA and CDR2 FQGTGA. V was shortened by 3 bases and J by 5 bases, with 14 bases between the two germline ends. The CDR3 loop spans 15 amino acids. CDR3 nucleotides: TGTGCCAGCAGCTTGGGGGGCAGGTTGGACAATGAGCAGTTCTTC. It specifies CASSLGGRLDNEQFF.

This chain joins TRBV30 and TRBJ1-5; D is possibly TRBD1 (5 bases). With 4 bases removed from V and 6 bases from J, the gap between germline ends came to 16 bases. The CDR3 is 14 amino acids. Germline loops: CDR1 GTSNPN, CDR2 SVGIG (reference sequence). CDR3 sequence (DNA): TGTGCCTGGACGATGCAGGGCAGAGGTCAGCCCCAGCATTTT. Protein: CAWTMQGRGQPQHF.

This clone was seen only a few times. The chain links TRBV4-1 to TRBJ1-2, with D maybe TRBD1 (6 bases). CDR3 size: 14 residues. Trimming removed 2 bases from V and 2 bases from J, with 9 bases in between. CDR1 is MGHRA and CDR2 is YSYEKL in the germline V gene. The CDR3 protein is CASSQSGANYGYTF. CDR3 nucleotide sequence: TGCGCCAGCAGCCAATCGGGGGCCAACTATGGCTACACCTTC.

The chain links TRBV27 to TRBJ1-4; D might be TRBD1 (6 bases). The germline V gene encodes CDR1 MNHEY and CDR2 SMNVEV (reference sequence). Trimming shortened V by 3 bases and J by 8 bases, and 16 bases separated the two germline ends. The CDR3 covers 15 residues. The CDR3 sequence is CASSFGSGVREKLFF. In nucleotides, the CDR3 is TGTGCCAGCAGTTTTGGGTCAGGGGTGAGGGAAAAACTGTTTTTT.

V usage is TRBV18 and J usage is TRBJ2-1; 8 bases are shared with TRBD2. The CDR3 totals 15 residues. After removal of 2 bases from V and 4 bases from J, the junction contained 4 bases not matched to a gene. The V gene's germline CDR1 is KGHSH and CDR2 LQKENI. The CDR3 nucleotides read TGTGCCAGCTCACCATTACTAGCGGATTACAATGAGCAGTTCTTC. It is translated as CASSPLLADYNEQFF. Using reference TRBV18 and TRBJ2-1 for the parts outside the CDR3, the full variable domain is NAGVMQNPRHLVRRRGQEARLRCSPMKGHSHVYWYRQLPEEGLKFMVYLQKENIIDESGMPKERFSAEFPKEGPSILRIQQVVRGDSAAYFCASSPLLADYNEQFFGPGTRLTVL.

This sequence joins TRBV5-1 and TRBJ2-1, with D unclear. This CDR3 comprises 13 residues. Germline lookup yields CDR1 SGHRS and CDR2 YFSETQ. V lost 2 bases, J lost 7 bases, and 10 bases lay in between. The CDR3 nucleotides are TGCGCCAGCAGCTTAGAAGACGGGAATGAGCAGTTCTTC. As protein: CASSLEDGNEQFF.